This T cell receptor (beta chain) was identified in a study of blood T cells in healthy people across ages. A sample-barcoded 5' primer and a J-beta primer mix were used in a second PCR of roughly 6 to 11 cycles. A 12-random-nucleotide template-switch adaptor tagged each cDNA molecule. Each CDR3 protein is one row after TCRdb ran MiXCR on the 5' RACE reads. The sample includes nearly 1 million distinct CDR3 sequences, just over 50% of them seen just once. With respect to this clonotype: The antigen is undetermined.

Whole-study results and caveats: TCR beta diversity correlated strongly with naive T cell percentage. A roughly linear age-dependent decrease characterized TCR beta diversity per million T cells. Aged donors had fewer naive CD4+ cells and lower diversity than long-lived donors.

The sequence was collected from an older woman in good health. Input material: blood.

CDR3 amino acids: CASSLAPVTDTQYF. The CDR3 nucleotides are TGTGCCAGCAGCTTAGCGCCCGTCACAGATACGCAGTATTTT. The gene calls are TRBV7-8 and TRBJ2-3; D uncertain. The CDR3 extends over 14 amino acids. CDR1 and CDR2 (germline): SGHVS, FQNEAQ. With 0 bases removed from V and 2 bases from J, the gap between germline ends came to 6 bases.